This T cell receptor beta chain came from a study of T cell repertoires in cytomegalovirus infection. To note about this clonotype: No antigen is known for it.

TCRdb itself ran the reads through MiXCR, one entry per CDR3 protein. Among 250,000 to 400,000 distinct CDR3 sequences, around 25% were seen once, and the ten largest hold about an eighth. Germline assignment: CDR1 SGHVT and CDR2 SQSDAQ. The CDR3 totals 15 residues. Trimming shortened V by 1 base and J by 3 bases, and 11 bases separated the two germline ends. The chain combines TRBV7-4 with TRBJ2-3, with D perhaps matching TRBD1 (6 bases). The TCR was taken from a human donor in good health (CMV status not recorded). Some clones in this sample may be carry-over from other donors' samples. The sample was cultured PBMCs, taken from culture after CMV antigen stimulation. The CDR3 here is CASSLGHRETDTQYF. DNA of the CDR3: TGTGCCAGCAGCTTAGGCCACAGGGAAACAGATACGCAGTATTTT.